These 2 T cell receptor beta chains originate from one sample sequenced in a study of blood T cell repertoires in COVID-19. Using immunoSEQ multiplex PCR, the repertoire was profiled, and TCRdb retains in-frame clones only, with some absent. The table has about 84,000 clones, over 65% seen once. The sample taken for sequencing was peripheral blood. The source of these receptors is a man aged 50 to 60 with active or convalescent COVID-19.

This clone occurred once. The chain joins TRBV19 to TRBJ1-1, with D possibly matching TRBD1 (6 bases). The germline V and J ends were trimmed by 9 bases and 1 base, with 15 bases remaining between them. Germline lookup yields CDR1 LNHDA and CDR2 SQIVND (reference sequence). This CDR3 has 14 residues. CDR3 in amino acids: CASSMGAGNTEAFF. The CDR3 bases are TGTGCCAGCTCGATGGGGGCCGGGAACACTGAAGCTTTCTTT.

Written as DNA, the CDR3 is TGTGCCACATACTCTAGCGGGACCACAGATACGCAGTATTTT. Residues: CATYSSGTTDTQYF. The rearrangement links TRBV19 to TRBJ2-3; 9 nucleotides line up with TRBD2. V gave up 10 bases and J gave up 2 bases; unmatched junction bases: 7. The CDR3 has 14 amino acids. Germline loops: CDR1 LNHDA, CDR2 SQIVND (reference sequence).